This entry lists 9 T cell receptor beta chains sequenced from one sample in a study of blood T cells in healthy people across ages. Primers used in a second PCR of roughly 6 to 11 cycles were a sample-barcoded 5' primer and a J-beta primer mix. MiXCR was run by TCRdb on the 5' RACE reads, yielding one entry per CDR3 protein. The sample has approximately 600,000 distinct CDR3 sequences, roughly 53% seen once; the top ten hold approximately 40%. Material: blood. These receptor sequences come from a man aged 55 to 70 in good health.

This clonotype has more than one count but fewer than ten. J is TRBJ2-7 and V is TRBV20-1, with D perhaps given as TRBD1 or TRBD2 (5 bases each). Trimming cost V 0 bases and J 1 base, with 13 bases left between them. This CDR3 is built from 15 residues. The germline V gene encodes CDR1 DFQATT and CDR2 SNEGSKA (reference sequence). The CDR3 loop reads CSARDVRGGSYEQYF. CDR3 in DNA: TGCAGTGCTAGAGATGTGAGGGGCGGGTCCTACGAGCAGTACTTC.

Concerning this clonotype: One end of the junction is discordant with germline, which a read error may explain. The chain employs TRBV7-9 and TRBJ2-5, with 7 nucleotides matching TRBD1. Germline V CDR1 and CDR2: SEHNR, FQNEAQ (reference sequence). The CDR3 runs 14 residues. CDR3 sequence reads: CASSQGGLEEAQYF. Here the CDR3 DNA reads TGTGCCAGCAGCCAAGGGGGCCTCGAAGAGGCCCAGTACTTC.

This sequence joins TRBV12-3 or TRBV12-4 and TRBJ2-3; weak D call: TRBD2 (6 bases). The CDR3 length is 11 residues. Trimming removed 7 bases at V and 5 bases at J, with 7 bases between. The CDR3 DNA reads TGTGCCAGCACGGGAGAAGATACGCAGTATTTT. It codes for CASTGEDTQYF.

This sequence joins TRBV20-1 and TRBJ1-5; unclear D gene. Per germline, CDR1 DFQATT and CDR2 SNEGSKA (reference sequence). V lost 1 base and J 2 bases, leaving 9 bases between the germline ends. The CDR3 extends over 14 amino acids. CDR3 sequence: CSARADSGNQPQHF. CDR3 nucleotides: TGCAGTGCTAGAGCCGACTCGGGCAATCAGCCCCAGCATTTT.

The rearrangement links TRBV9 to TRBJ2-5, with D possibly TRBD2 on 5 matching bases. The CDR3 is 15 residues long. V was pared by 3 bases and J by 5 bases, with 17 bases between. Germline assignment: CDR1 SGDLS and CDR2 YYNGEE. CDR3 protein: CASSGREGMGETQYF. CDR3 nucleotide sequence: TGTGCCAGCAGCGGCCGCGAGGGTATGGGGGAGACCCAGTACTTC.

The CDR3 reads CSATTLTASVRETQYF. CDR3 bases: TGCAGTGCTACCACATTGACAGCCTCGGTTCGAGAGACCCAGTACTTC. This chain uses TRBV20-1 with TRBJ2-5, with D tentatively TRBD1 (5 bases). This CDR3 region has 16 residues. Trimming cost V 4 bases and J 4 bases, with 22 bases left between them. Per the germline V gene, CDR1 is DFQATT and CDR2 is SNEGSKA (reference sequence).

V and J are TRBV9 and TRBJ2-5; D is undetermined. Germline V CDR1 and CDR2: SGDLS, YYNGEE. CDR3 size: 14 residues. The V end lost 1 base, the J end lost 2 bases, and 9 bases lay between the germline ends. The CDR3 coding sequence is TGTGCCAGCAGCGTATCCGTCGAACAAGAGACCCAGTACTTC. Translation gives CASSVSVEQETQYF.

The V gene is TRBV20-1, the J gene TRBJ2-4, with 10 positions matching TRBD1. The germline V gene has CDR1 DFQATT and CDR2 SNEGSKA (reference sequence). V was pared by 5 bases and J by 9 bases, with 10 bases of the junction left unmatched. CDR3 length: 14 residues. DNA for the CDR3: TGCAGTGCTCCCCAGGGACAGGGGAATGCCATTCAGTACTTC. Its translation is CSAPQGQGNAIQYF.

The CDR3, as DNA: TGCAGTGCCACGCGGGATCCAGGCCTAGATGGCTACACCTTC. It encodes CSATRDPGLDGYTF. The chain uses TRBV20-1 and TRBJ1-2; the D is unclear. Trimming left V 6 bases short and J 6 bases short, with 20 bases between. The germline V gene encodes CDR1 DFQATT and CDR2 SNEGSKA (reference sequence). The CDR3 covers 14 residues.